The next 21 T cell receptor beta chains were all read from a single sample in a study of PD-L1 blockade in urothelial cancer. Data came from immunoSEQ multiplex PCR; TCRdb stores just in-frame clones and leaves some out. The sample comprises over 100,000 clones, approximately 90% of which are singletons, and around 4% rests with the top ten. The time point: peripheral blood 6 weeks after treatment start. The material was PBMCs, obtained around atezolizumab (anti-PD-L1) treatment. Receptors were obtained from a man in his 60s with urothelial cancer.

In DNA, the CDR3 is TGCAGCGCCGGACAGGACTATGGCTACACCTTC. Residues: CSAGQDYGYTF. This chain uses TRBV29-1 with TRBJ1-2, with 7 nucleotides matching TRBD1. V shed 7 bases and J 3 bases; nucleotides not matched to a gene: 2. This CDR3 has 11 residues. In germline, CDR1 is SQVTM, CDR2 ANQGSEA.

V is TRBV5-1 and J is TRBJ1-6; 10 positions agree with TRBD1. The CDR3 is 14 amino acids. Looked up from germline, CDR1 is SGHRS and CDR2 is YFSETQ. V gave up 2 bases and J gave up 9 bases; unmatched junction bases: 2. This CDR3 reads CASSLGTGASPLHF. The DNA for the CDR3 is TGCGCCAGCAGCTTAGGGACAGGGGCTTCACCCCTCCACTTT. Combining the CDR3 with reference TRBV5-1 and TRBJ1-6 gives the whole variable domain KAGVTQTPRYLIKTRGQQVTLSCSPISGHRSVSWYQQTPGQGLQFLFEYFSETQRNKGNFPGRFSGRQFSNSRSEMNVSTLELGDSALYLCASSLGTGASPLHFGNGTRLTVT.

This clone was detected only once. V and J are TRBV5-1 and TRBJ2-7, with D maybe TRBD2 (5 bases). CDR3 length equals 15 residues. V lost 1 base to trimming and J lost 2 bases, with 13 bases between them. In germline, CDR1 is SGHRS, CDR2 YFSETQ. The CDR3 bases are TGCGCCAGCAGCTTGTCACCGTTCGGGGCCTACGAGCAGTACTTC. This gives the protein CASSLSPFGAYEQYF. The full variable domain, its missing parts supplied by reference TRBV5-1 and TRBJ2-7, is KAGVTQTPRYLIKTRGQQVTLSCSPISGHRSVSWYQQTPGQGLQFLFEYFSETQRNKGNFPGRFSGRQFSNSRSEMNVSTLELGDSALYLCASSLSPFGAYEQYFGPGTRLTVT.

The V call is TRBV6-6, the J call TRBJ1-2; 9 bases match TRBD1. CDR3 length: 16 residues. V lost 0 bases to trimming and J lost 11 bases; unmatched junction nucleotides: 13. The germline CDR1 and CDR2 sequences are MNHNY and SVGAGI (reference sequence). CDR3 in DNA: TGTGCCAGCAGTTACTCCAGGGGTATGGGACAGGGTGTATACACCTTC. As protein: CASSYSRGMGQGVYTF.

This clone was seen just once. This chain connects TRBV9 to TRBJ2-2; 10 nucleotides match TRBD2. V shed 0 bases and J 3 bases; nucleotides not matched to a gene: 5. Germline values: CDR1 SGDLS, CDR2 YYNGEE. The CDR3 length is 17 residues. The CDR3 DNA is TGTGCCAGCAGCGTAGGTTTACTAGCGGGGTACACCGGGGAGCTGTTTTTT. Encoded protein: CASSVGLLAGYTGELFF.

The chain is built from TRBV7-2 and TRBJ2-7, with D perhaps TRBD1 (6 bases). The CDR3 loop spans 14 amino acids. Germline CDR1 is SGHTA and CDR2 is FQGNSA. Deletions cut 4 bases from V and 1 base from J, with 11 bases between. CDR3 in DNA: TGTGCCAGCAGCTCCACAGGGCTTTCCTACGAGCAGTACTTC. Translated, it gives CASSSTGLSYEQYF.

V is TRBV28 and J is TRBJ1-4; 8 bases are shared with TRBD1. The CDR3 contains 16 residues. The V and J ends lost 5 bases and 8 bases, in that order; junction bases with no gene match: 13. CDR1 is MDHEN, CDR2 SYDVKM, per germline. The CDR3 nucleotides are TGTGCCAGCAGTCCCCGCGGGACAGGCTTTACGGAAAAACTGTTTTTT. This sequence encodes CASSPRGTGFTEKLFF.

The chain couples TRBV6-5 to TRBJ2-7; unclear D gene. CDR3 length: 13 amino acids. CDR1 is MNHEY and CDR2 is SVGAGI in the germline V gene. Trimming cost V 11 bases and J 2 bases, with 16 bases left between them. The CDR3 reads CAVRRGPTYEQYF. CDR3 in DNA: TGTGCCGTCCGCCGTGGGCCGACCTACGAGCAGTACTTC.

The chain links TRBV19 to TRBJ2-7; TRBD2 is a possible D gene (5 bases). Per germline, CDR1 LNHDA and CDR2 SQIVND (reference sequence). This CDR3 is built from 13 residues. Deletions cut 6 bases from V and 0 bases from J, with 9 bases between. The CDR3 sequence is CASRDLSSYEQYF. Written as DNA, the CDR3 is TGTGCCAGTAGGGACTTAAGCTCCTACGAGCAGTACTTC.

V is TRBV5-1 and J is TRBJ1-2; tentatively, D is TRBD1 (6 bases). Germline CDR1 is SGHRS and CDR2 is YFSETQ. The CDR3 length is 15 residues. The germline V and J ends were trimmed by 0 bases and 8 bases, with 17 bases remaining between them. CDR3 region: CASSLVGWGREGYTF. CDR3 in DNA: TGCGCCAGCAGCTTGGTAGGATGGGGGCGTGAGGGCTACACCTTC.

The V and J genes are TRBV7-2 and TRBJ1-2; 10 bases are a match to TRBD1. CDR3 length: 14 amino acids. V was clipped by 2 bases and J by 6 bases; unmatched bases: 3. Germline CDR1 SGHTA, CDR2 FQGNSA. The CDR3 bases are TGTGCCAGCAGCTTAATGGACAGGGGGGATGGCTACACCTTC. Amino acids: CASSLMDRGDGYTF. Looking up the rest from reference TRBV7-2 and TRBJ1-2 gives the full variable domain: GAGVSQSPSNKVTEKGKDVELRCDPISGHTALYWYRQSLGQGLEFLIYFQGNSAPDKSGLPSDRFSAERTGGSVSTLTIQRTQQEDSAVYLCASSLMDRGDGYTFGSGTRLTVV.

The gene calls are TRBV19 and TRBJ1-3; 7 nucleotides align to TRBD1. With V trimmed by 5 bases and J by 3 bases, 4 bases remained unmatched. CDR3 length: 14 residues. From germline, CDR1 is LNHDA and CDR2 SQIVND (reference sequence). CDR3 sequence: CASSGQANGNTIYF. Written as DNA, the CDR3 is TGTGCCAGTAGTGGACAGGCTAATGGAAACACCATATATTTT.

This clone showed up just once. V usage is TRBV7-2 and J usage is TRBJ1-1, with 8 bases identical to TRBD1. The CDR3 extends over 14 amino acids. V trimming: 5 bases; J trimming: 4 bases; junction bases outside the gene matches: 6. CDR1 SGHTA and CDR2 FQGNSA come from the germline V gene. The CDR3, as DNA: TGTGCCAGCAGCACCGGACAGGGTCGCACTGAAGCTTTCTTT. This translates into CASSTGQGRTEAFF.

This clone has only a few counts. V gene TRBV5-6 combines with J gene TRBJ2-3; a possible D gene is TRBD2 (6 bases). V was shortened by 2 bases and J by 3 bases, with 19 bases between the two germline ends. Germline V gene lookup returns CDR1 SGHDT and CDR2 YYEEEE. This CDR3 region has 17 residues. CDR3 in amino acids: CASSFTTTLAGTDTQYF. The CDR3 DNA is TGTGCCAGCAGCTTCACAACAACACTAGCAGGGACAGATACGCAGTATTTT.

The chain combines TRBV6-6 with TRBJ1-5; a possible D gene is TRBD1 (5 bases). There are 16 residues in the CDR3. Trimming removed 5 bases from V and 5 bases from J, with 19 bases in between. Germline CDR1 is MNHNY and CDR2 is SVGAGI (reference sequence). The CDR3 sequence: CASSPPGGGRDQPQHF. The CDR3 nucleotides read TGTGCCAGCAGTCCCCCCGGGGGGGGTCGCGATCAGCCCCAGCATTTT.

This chain joins TRBV7-2 and TRBJ2-1; 8 bases fit TRBD2. In germline, CDR1 is SGHTA, CDR2 FQGNSA. V was pared by 5 bases and J by 7 bases, with 7 bases of the junction left unmatched. CDR3 length: 14 amino acids. The DNA for the CDR3 is TGTGCCAGCAGCGCCGGACTAGCCCCAAATGAGCAGTTCTTC. Its protein product is CASSAGLAPNEQFF.

In nucleotides, the CDR3 is TGTGCCAGCTCACCACTCAGGACAGGGCTGGCCGGGAATGAGCAGTTCTTC. It encodes CASSPLRTGLAGNEQFF. V and J are TRBV18 and TRBJ2-1; 8 nucleotides match TRBD1. CDR3 length: 17 residues. V was pared by 1 base and J by 7 bases, with 12 bases of the junction left unmatched. The germline gives CDR1 KGHSH, CDR2 LQKENI.

The rearrangement links TRBV29-1 to TRBJ1-1, with D maybe TRBD1 (6 bases). Per germline, CDR1 SQVTM and CDR2 ANQGSEA. V lost 6 bases and J 4 bases, leaving 15 bases between the germline ends. The CDR3 length is 13 residues. CDR3 residues: CSVPVQTGTEAFF. The DNA of the CDR3 is TGCAGCGTACCTGTACAGACAGGCACTGAAGCTTTCTTT.

The rearrangement links TRBV2 to TRBJ2-5; 7 nucleotides align to TRBD1. From germline, CDR1 is SNHLY and CDR2 FYNNEI. Germline trimming cut 1 base from V and 5 bases from J; bases unmatched to any gene: 13. This CDR3 spans 17 amino acids. The CDR3, as DNA: TGTGCCAGCAGTGAAGGAATTGGGACAGACGGTTGGGAGACCCAGTACTTC. Protein: CASSEGIGTDGWETQYF.

The chain couples TRBV10-3 to TRBJ2-7; TRBD2 matches 11 bases. CDR1 and CDR2 (germline): ENHRY, SYGVKD. Trimming took 6 bases from V and 3 from J; bases not matched to a gene: 7. The CDR3 spans 15 residues. CDR3 in amino acids: CAIRGSGRDNYEQYF. The CDR3, as DNA: TGTGCCATCAGAGGTAGCGGGAGGGACAACTACGAGCAGTACTTC.

This chain links TRBV4-3 with TRBJ2-1, with 13 bases fitting TRBD2. V lost 1 base and J lost 8; bases outside the gene matches: 8. Germline V gene lookup returns CDR1 LGHNA and CDR2 YSLEER. This CDR3 region has 17 residues. The CDR3 loop is CASSQGLAGGGRDEQFF. As DNA, the CDR3 is TGCGCCAGCAGCCAAGGACTAGCGGGAGGAGGTAGGGATGAGCAGTTCTTC.